This is a list of T cell receptor beta chains from one sample in a study of T cell clones after liver transplantation. Using immunoSEQ multiplex PCR, the repertoire was profiled, and TCRdb retains in-frame clones only, with some absent. The sample includes tens of thousands of clones, more than 85% of them seen just once. The source material was CD4+ T cells from blood, sampled about 25 months after liver transplant. The receptors come from a human patient who received a liver transplant. The T cells may partly be graft donor cells. Each CDR3 is given without its conserved first and last residue. Each record gives: V gene, clone size, CDR3 length, J gene, CDR3 protein. Clone size is shown for a subset of rows, as once, few, many or a class of expanded clone.

v_gene: TRBV7-2; abundance: -; len: 9; j_gene: TRBJ2-1; CDR3aa: ASSQQGEQF
v_gene: TRBV9; abundance: -; len: 15; j_gene: TRBJ2-2; CDR3aa: ASSVAADQLYTGELF
v_gene: TRBV5-1; abundance: -; len: 18; j_gene: TRBJ2-7; CDR3aa: ASSLARKADPSENPYEQY
v_gene: TRBV19; abundance: once; len: 13; j_gene: TRBJ2-7; CDR3aa: ASKRGDRGTTEQY
v_gene: TRBV7-6; abundance: -; len: 10; j_gene: TRBJ2-2; CDR3aa: ASSRPTGELF
v_gene: TRBV5-4; abundance: -; len: 13; j_gene: TRBJ2-1; CDR3aa: ASSPGVRQGIEQF
v_gene: TRBV18; abundance: -; len: 12; j_gene: TRBJ1-2; CDR3aa: ASSQDRISYGYT
v_gene: TRBV4-3; abundance: -; len: 13; j_gene: TRBJ2-1; CDR3aa: ASSQDNLPANEQF
v_gene: TRBV5-4; abundance: -; len: 14; j_gene: TRBJ1-5; CDR3aa: AIGQDLVVRDQPQH
v_gene: TRBV20-1; abundance: -; len: 9; j_gene: TRBJ2-7; CDR3aa: SARTGAEQY
v_gene: TRBV11-3; abundance: -; len: 13; j_gene: TRBJ2-1; CDR3aa: ASRFGPYSYNEQF
v_gene: TRBV2; abundance: once; len: 12; j_gene: TRBJ2-5; CDR3aa: ASSDTGRGETQY
v_gene: TRBV5-1; abundance: -; len: 14; j_gene: TRBJ2-3; CDR3aa: ASSLALASSTDTQY
v_gene: TRBV7-6; abundance: -; len: 12; j_gene: TRBJ2-3; CDR3aa: ASSVGTRFYTQY
v_gene: TRBV19; abundance: -; len: 10; j_gene: TRBJ1-2; CDR3aa: ASTSSNYGYT
v_gene: TRBV28; abundance: -; len: 13; j_gene: TRBJ2-1; CDR3aa: ASSSGGDVNNEQF
v_gene: TRBV25-1; abundance: -; len: 13; j_gene: TRBJ1-5; CDR3aa: ASSESGRGNQPQH
v_gene: TRBV14; abundance: -; len: 14; j_gene: TRBJ2-5; CDR3aa: ASSQVPLGSQETQY
v_gene: TRBV19; abundance: -; len: 12; j_gene: TRBJ2-7; CDR3aa: ASIHRDRAYEQY
v_gene: TRBV28; abundance: -; len: 14; j_gene: TRBJ2-3; CDR3aa: ASSPQAGVSTDTQY
v_gene: TRBV11-3; abundance: once; len: 12; j_gene: TRBJ2-3; CDR3aa: ASSRGSGTDTQY
v_gene: TRBV6-5; abundance: -; len: 11; j_gene: TRBJ2-7; CDR3aa: ASASSGLYEQY
v_gene: TRBV5-6; abundance: medium-sized; len: 11; j_gene: TRBJ2-7; CDR3aa: ASSLRQVYEQY
v_gene: TRBV30; abundance: -; len: 10; j_gene: TRBJ2-7; CDR3aa: AWTAGIHEQY
v_gene: TRBV7-9; abundance: -; len: 14; j_gene: TRBJ2-1; CDR3aa: ASSLGSGTPYNEQF
v_gene: TRBV2; abundance: once; len: 10; j_gene: TRBJ1-1; CDR3aa: ASRPLTLEAF
v_gene: TRBV29-1; abundance: -; len: 10; j_gene: TRBJ1-1; CDR3aa: SVGGANTEAF
v_gene: TRBV4-3; abundance: -; len: 14; j_gene: TRBJ1-3; CDR3aa: ASSQGAWTGGNTIY
v_gene: TRBV7-2; abundance: -; len: 12; j_gene: TRBJ2-2; CDR3aa: ASSITGGTGELF
v_gene: TRBV7-6; abundance: once; len: 14; j_gene: TRBJ2-7; CDR3aa: ASSSGTSGRDYEQY
v_gene: TRBV5-1; abundance: -; len: 11; j_gene: TRBJ2-7; CDR3aa: ASSLTGANEQY
v_gene: TRBV5-1; abundance: -; len: 14; j_gene: TRBJ1-2; CDR3aa: ASSPVDSLPNYGYT
v_gene: TRBV5-8; abundance: -; len: 11; j_gene: TRBJ2-7; CDR3aa: AARGSISYEQY
v_gene: TRBV2; abundance: -; len: 13; j_gene: TRBJ1-1; CDR3aa: ASIAPGGEYTEAF
v_gene: TRBV5-4; abundance: once; len: 12; j_gene: TRBJ1-1; CDR3aa: ASSADRENTEAF
v_gene: TRBV2; abundance: -; len: 12; j_gene: TRBJ2-1; CDR3aa: ASSEDRFYNEQF
v_gene: TRBV9; abundance: -; len: 10; j_gene: TRBJ2-5; CDR3aa: ASSVGIGTQY
v_gene: TRBV5-1; abundance: -; len: 10; j_gene: TRBJ2-7; CDR3aa: ASSQDLYEQY
v_gene: TRBV5-1; abundance: -; len: 13; j_gene: TRBJ2-1; CDR3aa: ASSFLAGDPNEQF
v_gene: TRBV7-3; abundance: -; len: 16; j_gene: TRBJ2-1; CDR3aa: ASSLRGHDSFSYNEQF
v_gene: TRBV6-5; abundance: -; len: 10; j_gene: TRBJ1-2; CDR3aa: ASSRDSYGYT
v_gene: TRBV29-1; abundance: -; len: 10; j_gene: TRBJ2-7; CDR3aa: SVGGSFAEQY
v_gene: TRBV5-1; abundance: -; len: 14; j_gene: TRBJ1-1; CDR3aa: ASSSGLQGVGTEAF
v_gene: TRBV5-4; abundance: few; len: 12; j_gene: TRBJ2-5; CDR3aa: ASSLDRFQETQY
v_gene: TRBV6-4; abundance: -; len: 12; j_gene: TRBJ2-6; CDR3aa: ASSSGAGANVLT
v_gene: TRBV6-5; abundance: few; len: 12; j_gene: TRBJ2-2; CDR3aa: ASSRQGITGELF
v_gene: TRBV5-1; abundance: -; len: 14; j_gene: TRBJ2-7; CDR3aa: ASSLVSSGSSYEQY
v_gene: TRBV19; abundance: -; len: 12; j_gene: TRBJ2-4; CDR3aa: ASSLQTGRDIQY
v_gene: TRBV28; abundance: -; len: 13; j_gene: TRBJ2-5; CDR3aa: ASSLVGALVETQY
v_gene: TRBV5-1; abundance: -; len: 13; j_gene: TRBJ2-1; CDR3aa: ASSFSSASYNEQF
v_gene: TRBV4-3; abundance: -; len: 11; j_gene: TRBJ2-7; CDR3aa: ASSQDTRGEQY